The rows below give T cell receptor beta chains drawn from one sample of a study of blood T cell repertoires in COVID-19. Assay: immunoSEQ multiplex PCR; the TCRdb copy retains only in-frame clones and omits some. Seen here are around 700,000 clones, 85% to 90% observed once, and the top ten hold 0.2% to 0.3%. Sequenced input: peripheral blood. These receptors all stem from a woman younger than 35 with acute or convalescent COVID-19. Each CDR3 is given with its conserved first and last residue. The D gene is left open where the match is weak. A clone size is listed for some rows: how often the clone was seen (once, few, many), or a class if it is expanded.

TGTGCCACCAGTGATTTAGGGCGGGGGGGCATGAATACGCAGTATTTT,CATSDLGRGGMNTQYF,TRBJ2-3,few,TRBV24-1,TRBD2
TGTGCCTGGAGTGCCGGCAGGGGGGAAGAAAAACTGTTTTTT,CAWSAGRGEEKLFF,TRBJ1-4,-,TRBV30,TRBD1
TGTGCCAGTCGATTTGCCGGGAACACTGAAGCTTTCTTT,CASRFAGNTEAFF,TRBJ1-1,-,TRBV19,-
TGTGCCAGCAGCACGGGACAGCAGAACACTGAAGCTTTCTTT,CASSTGQQNTEAFF,TRBJ1-1,-,TRBV11-3,TRBD1
TGTGCCACCAGCATTGACAGGGGGAAAGGTCAGCCCCAGCATTTT,CATSIDRGKGQPQHF,TRBJ1-5,-,TRBV15,TRBD1
TGTGCCAGCAGCTACGCCTCAGGGGACTATGGCTACACCTTC,CASSYASGDYGYTF,TRBJ1-2,-,TRBV9,-
TGCAGCGTTGCCCGGGACAGGGCCAACACTGAAGCTTTCTTT,CSVARDRANTEAFF,TRBJ1-1,-,TRBV29-1,TRBD1
TGTGCCATCCAGGCGGTGCAGGGGGTGCGGGTTGGCTATGGCTACACCTTC,CAIQAVQGVRVGYGYTF,TRBJ1-2,-,TRBV10-3,TRBD1
TGTGCCAGTAGTAACCGGGACAGGGTTAGCGGTGAAAAACTGTTTTTT,CASSNRDRVSGEKLFF,TRBJ1-4,-,TRBV19,TRBD1
TGTGCCAGACTACAGGGGAATGCTTTCTTT,CARLQGNAFF,TRBJ1-1,-,TRBV6-6,TRBD1
TGTGCCAGCAGTGGCAAGCGGAACACAGATACGCAGTATTTT,CASSGKRNTDTQYF,TRBJ2-3,once,TRBV27,-
TGCGCCAGCAGCCCGCTGGGACAGGCCGGATATGAGCAGTTCTTC,CASSPLGQAGYEQFF,TRBJ2-1,-,TRBV5-1,TRBD1
TGTGCCAGCAGTGACAGGGGTCCCGAGGATACCGAGCAGTACTTC,CASSDRGPEDTEQYF,TRBJ2-7,-,TRBV27,TRBD1
TGTGCCAGTAGCTCTCCCGGGACTACGTCCTACGAGCAGTACTTC,CASSSPGTTSYEQYF,TRBJ2-7,-,TRBV19,TRBD2
TGTGCCAGCAGCTTAGTTCCGAAAGGGGCTTTGAGCTCCTACGAGCAGTACTTC,CASSLVPKGALSSYEQYF,TRBJ2-7,-,TRBV7-9,-
TGTGCCACCAGTGATTTGGGCGGGGGGGGTGAGACCCAGTACTTC,CATSDLGGGGETQYF,TRBJ2-5,-,TRBV24-1,TRBD2
TGCAGCGTTGCTCTACAGGGGCTATATGGCTACACCTTC,CSVALQGLYGYTF,TRBJ1-2,few,TRBV29-1,TRBD1
TGTGCTAGTGGTTTGGGCGGGGCAGACTACACCTTC,CASGLGGADYTF,TRBJ1-2,-,TRBV12-5,-
TGCGCCAGCAGCTTGGGACAGGCCCTAGTCTATGGCTACACCTTC,CASSLGQALVYGYTF,TRBJ1-2,-,TRBV5-1,-
TGTGCCAGTAGTCTGGTTGGGGCGCCCAATCAGCCCCAGCATTTT,CASSLVGAPNQPQHF,TRBJ1-5,-,TRBV19,-
TGCGCCAGCAGCGTGACCCGCGGGGTGCATCCCAATCAGCCCCAGCATTTT,CASSVTRGVHPNQPQHF,TRBJ1-5,-,TRBV5-1,-
TGTGCCAGCAGCGCCGACAGGTTCCATGAGCAGTTCTTC,CASSADRFHEQFF,TRBJ2-1,once,TRBV27,-